Presented here are 13 T cell receptor beta chains from one specimen sequenced in a study of cytomegalovirus exposure and HLA in healthy donors. PCR was performed using 60 Vbeta and 13 Jbeta primers. Clones were sequenced by immunoSEQ multiplex PCR, and TCRdb holds only the in-frame ones, with some missing. In the table there are about 70,000 clones, 75% to 90% of which are singletons. The sample consisted of PBMCs. The source of these receptors is a woman aged 30 to 39 in good health and CMV-seronegative.

V is TRBV6-5 and J is TRBJ2-7, with D perhaps TRBD1 (6 bases). CDR3 length equals 16 residues. Germline-derived CDR1 and CDR2 are MNHEY and SVGAGI. Deletions cut 0 bases from V and 4 bases from J, with 16 bases between. The CDR3 DNA reads as TGTGCCAGCAGTTACTCGAAGCAGGGGATAACTTACGAGCAGTACTTC. Its translation: CASSYSKQGITYEQYF.

The J gene is TRBJ1-1, the V gene TRBV10-3, with D uncertain. V lost 2 bases, J lost 0 bases, and 7 bases lay in between. This CDR3 spans 14 amino acids. Per the germline V gene, CDR1 is ENHRY and CDR2 is SYGVKD. The CDR3 nucleotides read TGTGCCATCAGTGAGGACTACCTGAACACTGAAGCTTTCTTT. This codes for CAISEDYLNTEAFF.

The DNA of the CDR3 is TGTGCCAGCACCAACGGGGCTAGCGGCAATGAGCAGTTCTTC. Translated, it gives CASTNGASGNEQFF. V is TRBV6-6 and J is TRBJ2-1, with 7 positions matching TRBD2. Per the germline V gene, CDR1 is MNHNY and CDR2 is SVGAGI (reference sequence). CDR3 size: 14 residues. V was pared by 7 bases and J by 6 bases, with 9 bases of the junction left unmatched.

The J gene is TRBJ2-7, the V gene TRBV14; a possible D gene is TRBD2 (6 bases). This CDR3 has 16 residues. Trimming stripped 0 bases from V and 5 bases from J, with 17 bases between. Germline CDR1 SGHDN, CDR2 FVKESK. The CDR3 DNA reads as TGTGCCAGCAGCCAAGAGCTGGTAGCGGCTGGAGACGAGCAGTACTTC. Translation: CASSQELVAAGDEQYF.

The chain combines TRBV4-3 with TRBJ2-7; the match to TRBD2 covers 10 bases. CDR1 and CDR2 (germline): LGHNA, YSLEER. With 0 bases clipped from V and 1 base from J, the junction kept 3 bases outside the gene matches. The CDR3 runs to 16 residues. CDR3 nucleotide sequence: TGCGCCAGCAGCCAAGAAGCGGGAGGGAGTTCCTACGAGCAGTACTTC. It translates to CASSQEAGGSSYEQYF.

In this sample, this clone turned up once. The chain uses TRBV7-2 and TRBJ2-2, with D possibly matching TRBD1 (6 bases). The CDR3 has 16 residues. CDR1 SGHTA and CDR2 FQGNSA come from the germline V gene. V lost 2 bases to trimming and J lost 1 base, with 11 bases between them. CDR3 sequence reads: CASSLFGRGNTGELFF. The CDR3 coding sequence is TGTGCCAGCAGCTTATTCGGCAGGGGGAACACCGGGGAGCTGTTTTTT. The variable domain in full, completed from reference TRBV7-2 and TRBJ2-2, reads GAGVSQSPSNKVTEKGKDVELRCDPISGHTALYWYRQSLGQGLEFLIYFQGNSAPDKSGLPSDRFSAERTGGSVSTLTIQRTQQEDSAVYLCASSLFGRGNTGELFFGEGSRLTVL.

The V gene is TRBV7-3, the J gene TRBJ2-1; 8 nucleotides line up with TRBD2. The CDR3 loop spans 15 amino acids. Germline V gene data show CDR1 as SGHTA and CDR2 as FQGTGA. V lost 5 bases and J lost 4; bases outside the gene matches: 7. The CDR3 region has the DNA TGTGCCAGCAGCCCTAACCGCGGGAGGTACAATGAGCAGTTCTTC. Encoded protein: CASSPNRGRYNEQFF.

The chain employs TRBV15 and TRBJ1-1, with TRBD1 identical over 7 bases. The trim removed 1 base at V and 5 bases at J, leaving 10 bases unmatched. The CDR3 runs to 16 residues. CDR1 LNHNV and CDR2 YYDKDF come from the germline V gene (reference sequence). The CDR3 loop is CATSRVKTGKGTEAFF. CDR3 coding DNA: TGTGCCACCAGCAGAGTCAAGACAGGGAAGGGGACTGAAGCTTTCTTT. Drawing the rest from reference TRBV15 and TRBJ1-1, the complete variable domain is DAMVIQNPRYQVTQFGKPVTLSCSQTLNHNVMYWYQQKSSQAPKLLFHYYDKDFNNEADTPDNFQSRRPNTSFCFLDIRSPGLGDTAMYLCATSRVKTGKGTEAFFGQGTRLTVV.

The chain couples TRBV7-2 to TRBJ2-3; no reliable D call. Germline V gives CDR1 SGHTA, CDR2 FQGNSA. The V end lost 5 bases, the J end lost 4 bases, and 7 bases lay between the germline ends. This CDR3 contains 12 residues. The CDR3 loop reads CASSLPADTQYF. The CDR3 DNA reads as TGTGCCAGCAGCCTCCCGGCAGATACGCAGTATTTT.

The V gene is TRBV5-4, the J gene TRBJ2-3; D gene ambiguous. This CDR3 spans 12 amino acids. The germline V gene encodes CDR1 SGHNT and CDR2 YYREEE (reference sequence). V lost 4 bases to trimming and J lost 4 bases, with 7 bases between them. The CDR3 loop is CASSLLPDTQYF. DNA for the CDR3: TGTGCCAGCAGCCTATTGCCAGATACGCAGTATTTT.

This sequence joins TRBV6-5 and TRBJ1-1; D remains unclear. Trimming removed 0 bases from V and 4 bases from J, with 12 bases in between. The CDR3 contains 15 residues. CDR1 and CDR2 (germline): MNHEY, SVGAGI. This chain's CDR3 is CASSYSRGRRTEAFF. In DNA, the CDR3 is TGTGCCAGCAGTTACTCGCGGGGTCGTCGCACTGAAGCTTTCTTT.

The V gene is TRBV7-8, the J gene TRBJ2-7; 9 bases are a match to TRBD1. CDR1 and CDR2 (germline): SGHVS, FQNEAQ. The ends lost 5 bases at V and 3 bases at J; junction bases unmatched: 11. This CDR3 comprises 16 residues. The chain's CDR3 is CASSKPPGTGNYEQYF. CDR3 nucleotide sequence: TGTGCCAGCAGCAAACCCCCCGGGACAGGGAACTACGAGCAGTACTTC.

The chain combines TRBV5-1 with TRBJ2-7; 10 bases fit TRBD2. Losses at the gene ends were 2 bases for V and 3 bases for J; bases not matched to a gene: 11. CDR3 length equals 17 residues. Germline CDR1 and CDR2: SGHRS and YFSETQ. This chain's CDR3 is CASSFTSGTRGGYEQYF. The CDR3 DNA reads TGCGCCAGCAGCTTTACTAGCGGGACAAGAGGGGGCTACGAGCAGTACTTC.